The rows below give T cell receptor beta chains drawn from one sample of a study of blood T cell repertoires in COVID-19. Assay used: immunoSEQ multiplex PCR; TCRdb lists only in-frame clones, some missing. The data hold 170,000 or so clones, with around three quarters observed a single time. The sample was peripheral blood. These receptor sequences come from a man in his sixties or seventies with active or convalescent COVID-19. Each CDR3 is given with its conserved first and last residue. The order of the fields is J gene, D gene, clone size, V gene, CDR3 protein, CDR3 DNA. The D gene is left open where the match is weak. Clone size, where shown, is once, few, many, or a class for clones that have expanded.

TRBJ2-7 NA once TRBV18 CASSPGTSGEQYF TGTGCCAGCTCCCCCGGGACTTCGGGGGAGCAGTACTTC
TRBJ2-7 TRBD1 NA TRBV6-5 CASILGTGFYEQYF TGTGCCAGCATCCTCGGGACAGGGTTCTACGAGCAGTACTTC
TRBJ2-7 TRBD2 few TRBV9 CASSPTAGGIYEQYF TGTGCCAGCAGCCCCACAGCGGGAGGAATCTACGAGCAGTACTTC
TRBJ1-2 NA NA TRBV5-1 CASSLLQGVNYGYTF TGCGCCAGCAGCTTGCTTCAGGGTGTGAACTATGGCTACACCTTC
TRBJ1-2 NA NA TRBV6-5 CASSYSTGGYTF TGTGCCAGCAGTTACTCGACAGGTGGCTACACCTTC
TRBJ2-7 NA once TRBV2 CASSGVTTGYEQYF TGTGCCAGCAGTGGAGTAACCACGGGCTACGAGCAGTACTTC
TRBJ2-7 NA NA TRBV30 CAWSVVGSGEQYF TGTGCCTGGAGTGTAGTTGGGAGTGGCGAGCAGTACTTC
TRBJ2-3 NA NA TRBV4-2 CASSQKLVTDTQYF TGTGCCAGCAGCCAAAAACTAGTCACAGATACGCAGTATTTT
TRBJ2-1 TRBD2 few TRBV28 CASMGRGSEQFF TGTGCCAGCATGGGGAGGGGATCTGAGCAGTTCTTC
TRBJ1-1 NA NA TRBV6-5 CASRPRVSTEAFF TGTGCCAGCAGACCCAGGGTCTCCACTGAAGCTTTCTTT
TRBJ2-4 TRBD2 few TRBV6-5 CASRRGDSNIQYF TGTGCCAGCAGGCGGGGGGACTCAAACATTCAGTACTTC
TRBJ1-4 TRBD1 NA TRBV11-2 CASSSDREWGEKLFF TGTGCCAGCAGCTCAGACAGGGAATGGGGTGAAAAACTGTTTTTT
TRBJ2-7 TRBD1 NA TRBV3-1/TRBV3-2 CASSRDRGHYEQYF TGTGCCAGCAGCCGGGACAGGGGACACTACGAGCAGTACTTC
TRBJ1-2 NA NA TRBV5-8 CASSPVAEVYGYTF TGTGCCAGCAGCCCGGTCGCAGAGGTTTATGGCTACACCTTC
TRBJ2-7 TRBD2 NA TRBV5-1 CASSLAPRTSGLSYEQYF TGCGCCAGCAGCTTGGCTCCCAGGACTAGCGGGCTGTCCTACGAGCAGTACTTC
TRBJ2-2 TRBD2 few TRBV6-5 CASSLAGDTGELFF TGTGCCAGCAGCCTAGCGGGGGACACCGGGGAGCTGTTTTTT
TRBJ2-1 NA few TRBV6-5 CASSLNSYNEQFF TGTGCCAGCAGTTTGAACAGTTACAATGAGCAGTTCTTC
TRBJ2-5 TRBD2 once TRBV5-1 CASSLIGLAEETQYF TGCGCCAGCAGCTTGATCGGACTAGCGGAAGAGACCCAGTACTTC
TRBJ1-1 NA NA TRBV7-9 CASRQQEDTEAFF TGTGCCAGCAGACAGCAGGAGGACACTGAAGCTTTCTTT
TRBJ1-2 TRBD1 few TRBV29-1 CSAGDSYGYTF TGCAGCGCCGGGGACAGTTACGGCTACACCTTC
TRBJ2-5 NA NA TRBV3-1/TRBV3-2 CASSPDSGSQETQYF TGTGCCAGCAGCCCGGACAGCGGATCGCAAGAGACCCAGTACTTC
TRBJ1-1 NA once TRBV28 CASCRGGNTEAFF TGTGCCAGCTGCAGGGGCGGGAACACTGAAGCTTTCTTT
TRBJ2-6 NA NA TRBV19 CASSIQAGANVLTF TGTGCCAGTAGTATACAGGCCGGGGCCAACGTCCTGACTTTC
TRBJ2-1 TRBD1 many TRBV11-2 CASRRLRGRTNNEQFF TGTGCCAGCAGACGCCTCAGGGGGCGAACTAACAATGAGCAGTTCTTC
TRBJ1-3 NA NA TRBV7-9 CASSFTGVSGGNTIYF TGTGCCAGCAGCTTCACTGGGGTCTCGGGGGGAAACACCATATATTTT
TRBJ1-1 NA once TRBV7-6 CASSLAGTFEAFF TGTGCCAGCAGCTTAGCCGGGACTTTTGAAGCTTTCTTT
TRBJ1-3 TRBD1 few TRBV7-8 CASSWPRDRVIGNTIYF TGTGCCAGCAGTTGGCCCCGGGACAGGGTTATAGGAAACACCATATATTTT
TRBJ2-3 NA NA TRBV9 CASTPTGFSTDTQYF TGTGCCAGCACCCCGACTGGATTTAGCACAGATACGCAGTATTTT
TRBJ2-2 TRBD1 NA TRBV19 CASIGTGTTGELFF TGTGCCAGCATCGGGACAGGAACCACCGGGGAGCTGTTTTTT
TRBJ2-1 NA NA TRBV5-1 CASSLTGFGGNEQFF TGCGCCAGCAGCTTAACAGGGTTTGGGGGCAATGAGCAGTTCTTC
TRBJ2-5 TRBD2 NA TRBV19 CASGSPGGETQYF TGTGCCAGTGGAAGCCCGGGGGGAGAGACCCAGTACTTC
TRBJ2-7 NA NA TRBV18 CASRAPSDSYEQYF TGTGCCAGCCGTGCGCCTAGCGACTCCTACGAGCAGTACTTC
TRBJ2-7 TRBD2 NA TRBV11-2 CASSLVSGGYEQYF TGTGCCAGCAGCTTAGTTAGCGGGGGCTACGAGCAGTACTTC
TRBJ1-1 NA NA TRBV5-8 CASSFTGLKAFF TGTGCCAGCAGTTTTACAGGGTTGAAGGCTTTCTTT
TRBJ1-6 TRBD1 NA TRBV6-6 CASSYVTGDSPLHF TGTGCCAGCAGTTACGTGACAGGGGATTCACCCCTCCACTTT
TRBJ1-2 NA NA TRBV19 CASSISGPGGGYTF TGTGCCAGTAGTATCTCAGGGCCCGGCGGCGGCTACACCTTC
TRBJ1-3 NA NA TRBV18 CASSPRGRDGNTIYF TGTGCCAGCTCACCACGAGGGCGCGATGGAAACACCATATATTTT
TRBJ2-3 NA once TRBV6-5 CASSLWTRGDTQYF TGTGCCAGCAGTCTTTGGACTCGCGGGGATACGCAGTATTTT
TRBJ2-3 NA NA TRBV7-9 CASSNPGSGWIDTQYF TGTGCCAGCAGCAACCCAGGGTCCGGGTGGATTGATACGCAGTATTTT
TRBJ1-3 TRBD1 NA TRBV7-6 CASSAGGAGRRSGNTIYF TGTGCCAGCAGCGCAGGGGGTGCAGGCAGGAGGTCTGGAAACACCATATATTTT
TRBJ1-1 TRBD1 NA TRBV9 CASSVGTGAGMGPTEAFF TGTGCCAGCAGCGTAGGGACAGGGGCGGGTATGGGGCCCACTGAAGCTTTCTTT
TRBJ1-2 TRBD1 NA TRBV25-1 CASRGDRGDYGYTF TGTGCCAGCAGAGGTGACAGGGGGGACTATGGCTACACCTTC
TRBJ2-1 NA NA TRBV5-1 CASSPTGQRYNEQFF TGCGCCAGCAGCCCGACCGGACAGAGATACAATGAGCAGTTCTTC
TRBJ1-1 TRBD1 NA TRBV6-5 CASSSQGVGTEAFF TGTGCCAGCAGTTCTCAGGGGGTAGGCACTGAAGCTTTCTTT
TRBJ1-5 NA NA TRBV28 CASRPRKGQPQHF TGTGCCAGCCGACCCAGGAAGGGGCAGCCCCAGCATTTT
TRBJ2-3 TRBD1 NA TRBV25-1 CASSDLNRGSTDTQYF TGTGCCAGCAGTGATCTTAACAGGGGTAGCACAGATACGCAGTATTTT
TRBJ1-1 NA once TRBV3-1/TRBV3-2 CASSHLSGAGTEAFF TGTGCCAGCAGCCACCTAAGTGGGGCGGGAACTGAAGCTTTCTTT
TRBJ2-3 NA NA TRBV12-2 CASRLDRGSTDTQYF TGTGCAAGTCGCTTGGACAGGGGAAGCACAGATACGCAGTATTTT
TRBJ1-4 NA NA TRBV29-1 CSVQGAPTNEKLFF TGCAGCGTACAGGGTGCCCCCACTAATGAAAAACTGTTTTTT